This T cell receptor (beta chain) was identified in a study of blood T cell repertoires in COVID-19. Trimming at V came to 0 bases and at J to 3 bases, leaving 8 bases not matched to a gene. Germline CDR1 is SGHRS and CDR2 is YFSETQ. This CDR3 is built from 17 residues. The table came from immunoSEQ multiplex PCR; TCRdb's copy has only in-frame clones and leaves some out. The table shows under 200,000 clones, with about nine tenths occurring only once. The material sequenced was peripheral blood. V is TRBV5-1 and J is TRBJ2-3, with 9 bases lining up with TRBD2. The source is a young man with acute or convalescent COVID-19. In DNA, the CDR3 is TGCGCCAGCAGCTTGGGTGTTAGCGGGGGTGAGACAGATACGCAGTATTTT. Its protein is CASSLGVSGGETDTQYF.